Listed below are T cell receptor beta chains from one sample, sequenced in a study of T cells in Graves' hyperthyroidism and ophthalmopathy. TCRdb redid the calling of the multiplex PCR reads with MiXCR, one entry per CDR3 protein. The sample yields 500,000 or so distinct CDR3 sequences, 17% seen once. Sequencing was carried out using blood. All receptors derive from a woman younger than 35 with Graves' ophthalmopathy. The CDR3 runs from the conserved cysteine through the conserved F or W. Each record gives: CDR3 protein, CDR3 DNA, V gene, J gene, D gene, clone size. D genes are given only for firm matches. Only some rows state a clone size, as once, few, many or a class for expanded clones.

CDR3 protein: CASSGENRGSSGYTF
CDR3 DNA: TGTGCCAGCAGTGGCGAAAACAGGGGTTCAAGTGGCTACACCTTC
V gene: TRBV2
J gene: TRBJ1-2
D gene: TRBD1
clone size: many

CDR3 protein: CASSLSGRATETQYF
CDR3 DNA: TGCGCCAGCAGCCTCAGCGGGAGGGCCACAGAGACCCAGTACTTC
V gene: TRBV4-1
J gene: TRBJ2-5
D gene: TRBD2
clone size: many

CDR3 protein: CSATAGIRYEQYF
CDR3 DNA: TGCAGTGCTACGGCGGGGATTAGATACGAGCAGTACTTC
V gene: TRBV20-1
J gene: TRBJ2-7
D gene: .
clone size: .

CDR3 protein: CASSPKNEKLFF
CDR3 DNA: TGTGCCAGCTCACCTAAAAATGAAAAACTGTTTTTT
V gene: TRBV18
J gene: TRBJ1-4
D gene: .
clone size: many

CDR3 protein: CATERGQNTQYF
CDR3 DNA: TGTGCCACTGAGCGGGGTCAAAATACGCAGTATTTT
V gene: TRBV6-2/TRBV6-3
J gene: TRBJ2-3
D gene: TRBD2
clone size: .

CDR3 protein: CASSSNRYEQYF
CDR3 DNA: TGTGCCAGCAGCTCCAATCGCTACGAGCAGTACTTC
V gene: TRBV7-6
J gene: TRBJ2-7
D gene: .
clone size: .

CDR3 protein: CATSDFQGANEQFF
CDR3 DNA: TGTGCCACCAGTGATTTCCAGGGTGCGAATGAGCAGTTCTTC
V gene: TRBV24-1
J gene: TRBJ2-1
D gene: .
clone size: .

CDR3 protein: CASSPGLTQPQHF
CDR3 DNA: TGTGCCAGCTCCCCGGGCCTTACTCAGCCCCAGCATTTT
V gene: TRBV6-2/TRBV6-3
J gene: TRBJ1-5
D gene: .
clone size: many

CDR3 protein: CASRFRDRDAGELFF
CDR3 DNA: TGTGCCAGCAGGTTCCGGGACAGGGACGCCGGGGAGCTGTTTTTT
V gene: TRBV28
J gene: TRBJ2-2
D gene: TRBD1
clone size: .

CDR3 protein: CSASVALILGNEQFF
CDR3 DNA: TGCAGTGCTAGCGTGGCCCTGATATTGGGCAATGAGCAGTTCTTC
V gene: TRBV20-1
J gene: TRBJ2-1
D gene: .
clone size: many

CDR3 protein: CAISEIGNYGYTF
CDR3 DNA: TGTGCCATCAGTGAGATAGGTAACTATGGCTACACCTTC
V gene: TRBV10-3
J gene: TRBJ1-2
D gene: .
clone size: once

CDR3 protein: CASELGWGNQPQHF
CDR3 DNA: TGTGCCAGCGAACTGGGGTGGGGCAATCAGCCCCAGCATTTT
V gene: TRBV6-2/TRBV6-3
J gene: TRBJ1-5
D gene: .
clone size: .

CDR3 protein: CASSLLRGRESPLHF
CDR3 DNA: TGTGCTAGCAGCCTTCTGAGGGGCAGGGAGTCACCCCTCCACTTT
V gene: TRBV7-7
J gene: TRBJ1-6
D gene: .
clone size: few

CDR3 protein: CASSIGGLTGNEQFF
CDR3 DNA: TGTGCCAGTAGTATAGGGGGACTTACGGGGAATGAGCAGTTCTTC
V gene: TRBV19
J gene: TRBJ2-1
D gene: .
clone size: .

CDR3 protein: CASVGGGQPQHF
CDR3 DNA: TGTGCCAGCGTGGGGGGGGGTCAGCCCCAGCATTTT
V gene: TRBV6-2/TRBV6-3
J gene: TRBJ1-5
D gene: .
clone size: .

CDR3 protein: CAWRGPPVNYGYTF
CDR3 DNA: TGTGCCTGGAGGGGACCACCAGTCAACTATGGCTACACCTTC
V gene: TRBV30
J gene: TRBJ1-2
D gene: .
clone size: many

CDR3 protein: CATSASEETQYF
CDR3 DNA: TGTGCCACCAGTGCGTCCGAAGAGACCCAGTACTTC
V gene: TRBV24-1
J gene: TRBJ2-5
D gene: .
clone size: many

CDR3 protein: CASSLARVNTGELFF
CDR3 DNA: TGTGCCAGCAGTTTAGCCAGGGTGAACACCGGGGAGCTGTTTTTT
V gene: TRBV28
J gene: TRBJ2-2
D gene: .
clone size: many

CDR3 protein: CSAANRGRGNTIYF
CDR3 DNA: TGCAGTGCTGCAAACAGGGGGCGCGGAAACACCATATATTTT
V gene: TRBV20-1
J gene: TRBJ1-3
D gene: TRBD1
clone size: many

CDR3 protein: CASRPGGGPDKNIQYF
CDR3 DNA: TGTGCCAGCAGGCCGGGCGGGGGGCCGGACAAAAACATTCAGTACTTC
V gene: TRBV7-9
J gene: TRBJ2-4
D gene: TRBD2
clone size: many

CDR3 protein: CASSARDRGNYGYTF
CDR3 DNA: TGTGCCAGCAGCGCCCGGGACAGGGGGAACTATGGCTACACCTTC
V gene: TRBV7-2
J gene: TRBJ1-2
D gene: TRBD1
clone size: few

CDR3 protein: CASTSGEDYGYTF
CDR3 DNA: TGTGCCAGTACTAGTGGGGAAGACTATGGCTACACCTTC
V gene: TRBV19
J gene: TRBJ1-2
D gene: .
clone size: few